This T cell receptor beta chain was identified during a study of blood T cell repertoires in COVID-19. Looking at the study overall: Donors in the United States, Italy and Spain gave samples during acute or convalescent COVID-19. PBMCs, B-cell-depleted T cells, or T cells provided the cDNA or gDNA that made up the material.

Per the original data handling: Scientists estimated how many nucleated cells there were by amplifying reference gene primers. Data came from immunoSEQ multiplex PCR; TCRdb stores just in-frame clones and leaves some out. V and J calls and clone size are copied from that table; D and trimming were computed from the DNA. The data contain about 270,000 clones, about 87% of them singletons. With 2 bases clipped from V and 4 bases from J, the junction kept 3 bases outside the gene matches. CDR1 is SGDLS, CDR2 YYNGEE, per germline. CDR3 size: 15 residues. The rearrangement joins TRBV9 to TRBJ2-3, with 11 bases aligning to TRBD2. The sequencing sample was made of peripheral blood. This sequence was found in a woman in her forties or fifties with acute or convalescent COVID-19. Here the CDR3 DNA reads TGTGCCAGCAGCGTCACTAGCGGGAGTTCAGATACGCAGTATTTT. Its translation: CASSVTSGSSDTQYF.